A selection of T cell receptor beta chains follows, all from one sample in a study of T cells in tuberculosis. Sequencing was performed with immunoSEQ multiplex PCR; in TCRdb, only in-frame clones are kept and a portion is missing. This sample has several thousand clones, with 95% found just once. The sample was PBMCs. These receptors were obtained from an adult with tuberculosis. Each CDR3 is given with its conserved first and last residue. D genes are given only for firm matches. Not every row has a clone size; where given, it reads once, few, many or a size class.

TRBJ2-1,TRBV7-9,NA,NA,CASSFGLSTDEQFF,TGTGCCAGCAGCTTTGGACTCAGCACCGATGAGCAGTTCTTC
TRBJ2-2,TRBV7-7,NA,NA,CASSLEPNTGELFF,TGTGCCAGCAGCTTAGAGCCGAACACCGGGGAGCTGTTTTTT
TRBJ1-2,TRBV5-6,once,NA,CASSLVTARGYTF,TGTGCCAGCAGCTTGGTAACCGCGAGGGGCTACACCTTC
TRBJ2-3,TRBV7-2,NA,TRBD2,CASSSYQAGEGQYF,TGTGCCAGCAGCTCCTATCAAGCGGGAGAGGGGCAGTATTTT
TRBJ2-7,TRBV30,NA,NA,CACNGRRDPYEQYF,TGTGCCTGTAATGGTAGGCGGGACCCCTACGAGCAGTACTTC
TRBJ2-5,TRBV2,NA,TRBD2,CASNPTSGRATGAQYF,TGTGCCAGCAATCCTACTAGCGGGAGGGCCACCGGGGCCCAGTACTTC
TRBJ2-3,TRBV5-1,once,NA,CASSLELLTDTQYF,TGCGCCAGCAGCTTGGAACTTCTCACAGATACGCAGTATTTT
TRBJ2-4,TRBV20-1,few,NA,CSVGGKNIQYF,TGCAGTGTAGGGGGCAAAAACATTCAGTACTTC
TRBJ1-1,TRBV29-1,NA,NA,CSTDPGENTEAFF,TGCAGCACCGATCCGGGAGAAAACACTGAAGCTTTCTTT
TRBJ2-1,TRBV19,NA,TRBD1,CASSTWTGNNEQFF,TGTGCCAGTAGTACCTGGACAGGGAACAATGAGCAGTTCTTC
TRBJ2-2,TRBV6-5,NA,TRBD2,CASCSGGAGTGELFF,TGTGCCAGCTGTAGCGGGGGGGCCGGGACCGGGGAGCTGTTTTTT
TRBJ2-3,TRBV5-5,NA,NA,CASTRSGTDTQYF,TGTGCCAGCACCAGGTCGGGCACAGATACGCAGTATTTT